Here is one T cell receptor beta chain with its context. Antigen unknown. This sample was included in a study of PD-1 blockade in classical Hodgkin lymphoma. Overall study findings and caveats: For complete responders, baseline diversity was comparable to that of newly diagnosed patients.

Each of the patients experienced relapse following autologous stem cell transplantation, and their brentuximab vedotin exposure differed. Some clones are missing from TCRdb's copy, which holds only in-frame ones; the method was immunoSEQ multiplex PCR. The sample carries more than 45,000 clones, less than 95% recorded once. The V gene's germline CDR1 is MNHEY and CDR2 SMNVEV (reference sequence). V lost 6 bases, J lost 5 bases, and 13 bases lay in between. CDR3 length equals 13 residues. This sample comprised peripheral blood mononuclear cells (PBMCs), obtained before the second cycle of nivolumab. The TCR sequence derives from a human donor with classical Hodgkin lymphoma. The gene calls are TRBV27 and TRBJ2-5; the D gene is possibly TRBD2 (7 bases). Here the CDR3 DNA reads TGTGCCAGCAGAATACAGGGAGGGGAGACCCAGTACTTC. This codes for CASRIQGGETQYF.